This TCR beta chain originates from a study of cytotoxic CD8 clonotypes in ibrutinib-treated CLL. Study-wide context: Response material was collected after a median around 12 months of treatment, range 6 to 36.

Germline V gives CDR1 SGDLS, CDR2 YYNGEE. V shed 2 bases and J shed 5 bases, with 10 bases lying between them. This CDR3 region has 13 residues. Depths of 1 in 200,000 to 1 in 1 million T cells were the sequencing target. The assay was immunoSEQ multiplex PCR, and TCRdb's table has in-frame clones only and misses some. The table shows some 300,000 clones, with about 80% occurring only once. With regard to this clone: The antigen remains unidentified.

Study-level findings and limits: Baseline clonality, above age-matched healthy donor levels, tracked circulating CD8+ T-cell counts. Public clonotypes occurred uncommonly; on treatment, they contracted or remained stable.

The TCR was taken from a human donor with chronic lymphocytic leukemia. The J gene is TRBJ2-5, the V gene TRBV9; the D gene is possibly TRBD2 (5 bases). Source: PBMCs, taken before ibrutinib treatment. In nucleotides, the CDR3 is TGTGCCAGCAGCGTTTCGGGGAAGGAGACCCAGTACTTC. It encodes CASSVSGKETQYF.